The next 14 T cell receptor beta chains were all read from a single sample in a study of CD8+CD57+ T cells in acquired aplastic anemia. TCR beta VDJ combinations and CDR3 sequences were profiled from genomic DNA. TCRdb re-called the reads with MiXCR, one entry per CDR3 protein. Among roughly 420,000 distinct CDR3 sequences listed, around 72% were seen once. Sequences were obtained from sorted CD4+, CD8+, or CD8+CD57+ T cells (not recorded which) from PBMCs. All receptors derive from a human donor in good health, serving as a control.

This clonotype showed up just once. The gene calls are TRBV5-4 and TRBJ1-2; the match to TRBD1 covers 7 bases. This CDR3 region has 16 residues. The junction had 13 bases not matched to a gene; V was cut back by 4 bases and J by 4 bases. Germline V CDR1 and CDR2: SGHNT, YYREEE (reference sequence). Here the CDR3 reads CASSLPEEGAGYGYTF. The CDR3 region has the DNA TGTGCCAGCAGCCTCCCTGAGGAGGGGGCTGGCTATGGCTACACCTTC. The whole variable domain, remainder taken from reference TRBV5-4 and TRBJ1-2, is ETGVTQSPTHLIKTRGQQVTLRCSSQSGHNTVSWYQQALGQGPQFIFQYYREEENGRGNFPPRFSGLQFPNYSSELNVNALELDDSALYLCASSLPEEGAGYGYTFGSGTRLTVV.

A note on this clonotype: This likely comes from a read error, as the CDR3 has no conserved phenylalanine or tryptophan at its end. The limits of the CDR3 on the DNA are not certain, so only TCRdb's listed CDR3 is given. The V call is TRBV7-2, the J call TRBJ1-5. Germline CDR1 reads SGHTA; CDR2 reads FQGNSA. With termini counted, the CDR3 has 13 amino acids. CDR3 protein: CASSGVGQRHQLG.

The count of this clonotype is one. The CDR3 ends on some other residue instead of the conserved phenylalanine or tryptophan, so this is likely a read error. The DNA is left out, because the CDR3 cannot be placed on it with certainty; the CDR3 is given as TCRdb lists it. This chain uses TRBV7-2 with TRBJ2-7; the table's D call of TRBD2 was not tested on the DNA. Germline V gives CDR1 SGHTA, CDR2 FQGNSA. Counting both end residues, the CDR3 totals 16 amino acids. The CDR3 is CASSWARLVAPLHFGN.

The chain employs TRBV20-1 and TRBJ1-4; perhaps TRBD1 as D (5 bases). The CDR3 is 16 residues long. Germline assignment: CDR1 DFQATT and CDR2 SNEGSKA (reference sequence). V gave up 4 bases and J gave up 5 bases, with 20 bases separating them. CDR3 nucleotide sequence: TGCAGTGCTAAACGGGGGGAGAGCAGTGGGAATGAAAAACTGTTTTTT. Translation gives CSAKRGESSGNEKLFF.

On this clonotype: One end of the junction does not line up with germline, which may come from a read error. The V and J genes are TRBV7-8 and TRBJ2-5, with D tentatively TRBD1 or TRBD2 (6 bases each). The CDR3 is 14 amino acids. Germline CDR1 is SGHVS and CDR2 is FQNEAQ. DNA for the CDR3: TGTGCCAGCAGCCCGGGGGCATTCGAGCAGTCCCAGTGGTTC. Amino acid sequence: CASSPGAFEQSQWF.

Points on this clonotype: A read error is possible here, since a much larger clone lies one base away. Given the absence of the conserved phenylalanine or tryptophan at the CDR3 end, a read error is likely. J is TRBJ2-7 and V is TRBV30, with D maybe TRBD2 (5 bases). Trimming stripped 2 bases from V and 0 bases from J, with 11 bases between. The CDR3 runs to 14 residues. CDR1 is GTSNPN and CDR2 is SVGIG in the germline V gene (reference sequence). The CDR3 nucleotides are TGTGCCTGGAGTCGGGGTGCGAGCTCCTACGAGCAGTACCTC. Protein product: CAWSRGASSYEQYL.

Regarding this clonotype: The CDR3 carries no conserved terminal phenylalanine or tryptophan, so it likely arises from a read error. It is unclear where the CDR3 begins or ends on the DNA, so no DNA is shown, and the CDR3 is as TCRdb lists it. The V gene is TRBV7-9, the J gene TRBJ2-4. Counting both end residues, the CDR3 totals 13 amino acids. CDR1 SEHNR and CDR2 FQNEAQ come from the germline V gene (reference sequence). The CDR3: CASSARQGLSRSS.

The V gene is TRBV9, the J gene TRBJ1-2; a possible D gene is TRBD1 (6 bases). CDR3 size: 15 residues. Germline V lookup: CDR1 SGDLS, CDR2 YYNGEE. V was clipped by 5 bases and J by 3 bases, with 17 bases between them. The DNA for the CDR3 is TGTGCCAGCAGGGAGCGCGTAACAGGGTACTATGGCTACACCTTC. Amino acid sequence: CASRERVTGYYGYTF.

This clonotype showed up many times. The genes are TRBV20-1 and TRBJ1-2; 11 bases agree with TRBD1. The J segment lost 5 bases and the V segment lost 0 bases, leaving 5 bases of the junction unmatched. The CDR3 length is 15 residues. The germline V gene encodes CDR1 DFQATT and CDR2 SNEGSKA (reference sequence). In nucleotides, the CDR3 is TGCAGTGCTAGAGACCGGACAGGGGGCGGGTATGGCTACACCTTC. Translation gives CSARDRTGGGYGYTF.

The V and J genes are TRBV2 and TRBJ1-5; possible D gene TRBD1, 5 bases. The CDR3 totals 16 residues. Germline lookup yields CDR1 SNHLY and CDR2 FYNNEI. The V and J ends lost 4 bases and 1 base respectively, with 14 bases between them. In nucleotides, the CDR3 is TGTGCCAGCAGTGGCCGGGGACGCCAGAGCAATCAGCCCCAGCATTTT. It specifies CASSGRGRQSNQPQHF.

This clonotype was detected many times. The rearrangement uses TRBV20-1 and TRBJ1-4; D gene unclear. Germline CDR1 DFQATT, CDR2 SNEGSKA (reference sequence). The CDR3 has 14 residues. V shed 0 bases and J shed 5 bases, with 10 bases lying between them. The CDR3 bases are TGCAGTGCTAGAGATTACGCCCGAAATGAAAAACTGTTTTTT. Residues: CSARDYARNEKLFF.

As for this clonotype: In this CDR3 the conserved last residue, phenylalanine or tryptophan, is missing, so a read error is likely. No DNA is shown, since the ends of the CDR3 on it are uncertain; the CDR3 is the one TCRdb lists. The chain has TRBV7-2 and TRBJ2-5; TRBD2 is the table's D call and was not checked against the DNA. The germline V gene encodes CDR1 SGHTA and CDR2 FQGNSA. The CDR3 contains 13 residues when both ends are counted. This CDR3 is CASSLQRGINEYY.

A single count supports this clonotype. One end of the junction fails to match germline, which may point to a read error. This chain uses TRBV29-1 with TRBJ1-1; D is unclear. CDR1 SQVTM and CDR2 ANQGSEA come from the germline V gene. The CDR3 sequence is 11 residues long. The CDR3 protein is CSVVGSTEALF. Written as DNA, the CDR3 is TGCAGCGTTGTAGGGAGCACTGAAGCTCTCTTT.

As regards this clonotype: A much bigger clone sits one base away, suggesting this may be a read error. The chain links TRBV10-3 to TRBJ1-2; maybe TRBD1 (5 bases). Germline CDR1 reads ENHRY; CDR2 reads SYGVKD. The CDR3 loop spans 14 amino acids. V was clipped by 10 bases and J by 7 bases, with 22 bases between them. This chain's CDR3 is CASGIGTQAGGYTF. The CDR3 bases are TGTGCCAGCGGGATCGGGACCCAAGCTGGTGGCTACACCTTC.